Each of the 10 T cell receptor beta chains below was sequenced from the same sample in a study of metastatic and nonmetastatic thyroid tumors. Ahead of thyroid surgery, no patient had received treatment of any kind. TCRdb re-called the PCR reads with MiXCR. The repertoire has over 50,000 clones, 25% to 30% of them found once; the top ten carry about 15%. Source material: blood. The receptors come from a female donor with papillary thyroid cancer or a benign thyroid nodule (not recorded which). Some clones in this sample may be carry-over from other donors' samples.

The chain is built from TRBV28 and TRBJ1-5; maybe TRBD1 (6 bases). CDR1 is MDHEN, CDR2 SYDVKM, per germline. Trimming took 3 bases from V and 6 from J, leaving 12 bases between them. CDR3 length: 14 amino acids. The DNA of the CDR3 is TGTGCCAGCAGTTTCCGGGGGGCGCGTCAGCCCCAGCATTTT. Amino acid sequence: CASSFRGARQPQHF.

CDR3 protein: CASSTGLVAVGSPLHF. In nucleotides, the CDR3 is TGTGCCAGCAGCACCGGGTTAGTAGCGGTCGGTTCACCCCTCCACTTT. The J gene is TRBJ1-6, the V gene TRBV5-4; D unresolved. V was cut by 4 bases and J by 9 bases, with 20 bases left in between. The CDR3 spans 16 residues. The germline CDR1 and CDR2 sequences are SGHNT and YYREEE (reference sequence). Based on the CDR3 plus reference TRBV5-4 and TRBJ1-6, the full variable domain is ETGVTQSPTHLIKTRGQQVTLRCSSQSGHNTVSWYQQALGQGPQFIFQYYREEENGRGNFPPRFSGLQFPNYSSELNVNALELDDSALYLCASSTGLVAVGSPLHFGNGTRLTVT.

The CDR3 DNA follows: TGCGCCAGCAGCTCTGGACCGCCAGCGAATTCACCCCTCCACTTT. The encoded protein is CASSSGPPANSPLHF. The rearrangement links TRBV5-1 to TRBJ1-6; D call uncertain. V dropped 3 bases and J dropped 7 bases, with 14 bases sitting between them. Germline V gene sequence: CDR1 SGHRS, CDR2 YFSETQ. The CDR3 is made up of 15 amino acids.

Turning to this clone: The sample carries other DNA sequences with the same CDR3. This rearrangement joins TRBV6-1 to TRBJ1-1; 9 nucleotides align to TRBD1. V was pared by 5 bases and J by 5 bases, with 6 bases of the junction left unmatched. The CDR3 has 14 amino acids. Germline V gene lookup returns CDR1 MNHNS and CDR2 SASEGT. CDR3: CASSSGQGETEAFF. CDR3 DNA: TGTGCCAGCAGTTCGGGACAGGGTGAGACTGAAGCTTTCTTT.

This clone has a handful of counts. The chain couples TRBV6-2 or TRBV6-3 to TRBJ2-1; D not resolved. Germline values: CDR1 MNHEY, CDR2 SVGEGT. The germline V and J ends were trimmed by 2 bases and 5 bases, with 13 bases remaining between them. The CDR3 extends over 15 amino acids. The CDR3 loop is CASSYGLPLDNEQFF. DNA for the CDR3: TGTGCCAGCAGTTACGGGCTACCGCTCGACAATGAGCAGTTCTTC.

The table lists this clone with a few counts. The CDR3 coding sequence is TGTGCCAGCAGTTTATTTAGGGAGACCAGGACTGAAGCTTTCTTT. Residues: CASSLFRETRTEAFF. The chain couples TRBV28 to TRBJ1-1; D unclear. Germline V CDR1 and CDR2: MDHEN, SYDVKM. This CDR3 spans 15 amino acids. Trimming took 1 base from V and 5 from J, leaving 14 bases between them.

This clone was observed a handful of times. The V gene is TRBV15, the J gene TRBJ2-1, with D possibly matching TRBD2 (6 bases). The CDR3 has 15 residues. V lost 0 bases to trimming and J lost 3 bases, with 9 bases between them. The germline V gene has CDR1 LNHNV and CDR2 YYDKDF (reference sequence). CDR3 coding DNA: TGTGCCACCAGCAGAGAGGGGGAGGTCTACAATGAGCAGTTCTTC. It codes for CATSREGEVYNEQFF.

This clone was recorded many times. V usage is TRBV7-8 and J usage is TRBJ2-5; 9 bases fit TRBD1. V shed 6 bases, J shed 5 bases, and the junction held 7 bases outside the gene matches. CDR3 length: 14 amino acids. The germline V gene encodes CDR1 SGHVS and CDR2 FQNEAQ. CDR3 sequence: CASSYTGGWETQYF. The CDR3 DNA reads as TGTGCCAGCAGTTATACAGGGGGCTGGGAGACCCAGTACTTC.

V usage is TRBV20-1 and J usage is TRBJ2-4; no clear D. Trimming cost V 3 bases and J 0 bases, with 12 bases left between them. The CDR3 extends over 15 amino acids. CDR1 is DFQATT and CDR2 is SNEGSKA in the germline V gene (reference sequence). The CDR3 DNA sequence: TGCAGTGCTAGTAGTGGGGATTTAGCCAAAAACATTCAGTACTTC. Its protein is CSASSGDLAKNIQYF.

This chain joins TRBV6-1 and TRBJ2-7; D gene ambiguous. The germline V gene has CDR1 MNHNS and CDR2 SASEGT. V gave up 1 base and J gave up 0 bases, with 13 bases separating them. The CDR3 covers 16 residues. The CDR3, as DNA: TGTGCCAGCAGTGAAGTCTCGACCACGAGCTCCTACGAGCAGTACTTC. Its protein is CASSEVSTTSSYEQYF.